This T cell receptor beta chain derives from a study of blood T cell repertoires in COVID-19 (dated by TCRdb to about 2020). For the study in its entirety: Samples covering the acute and convalescent phases of COVID-19 were provided by collaborators in the United States, Italy and Spain. Nearly every sample came with metadata listing a de-identified subject ID, COVID-19 status, age in years and sex. Where available, HLA class I and class II types were taken from metadata supplied by the sample provider and were not determined by assay-based typing. The repertoires were released in a freely available public database intended as a resource for research on the immune response to SARS-CoV-2. Deeply sampled blood TCRbeta repertoires from subjects exposed to, actively infected with, or recovered from COVID-19 were included in the dataset. The prospective study material was composed of cDNA or gDNA derived from T cells, B-cell-depleted T cells, or PBMCs. The samples were drawn from the first 160 participants of the ongoing ImmuneRACE study and from 950 to 1,500 subjects provided by 6 global collaborators. The full study reports these points: How much clinical and demographic metadata was included differed by source and by participant, and the metadata was provided uncurated.

One collaborating source in Seattle enrolled patients while the patients were actively infected and followed the patients over time throughout the course of disease. Collaborating institutions collected whole blood in K2EDTA tubes following their own protocols. Collaborator samples were shipped for TCRbeta analysis as frozen whole blood, isolated PBMCs, or DNA extracted from either sample type. A word on this clone: Its antigen is unknown. Base-call qualities are not available, and no considerably larger clone is one nucleotide away.

There are 14 amino acids in the CDR3, from cysteine to phenylalanine inclusive. Of the read, only the CDR3 DNA is kept; its 42 bases are in frame from base 1. In the germline V gene, CDR1 corresponds to MNHEY and CDR2 to SVGEGT. After removal of 2 bases from V and 7 bases from J, the junction retains 4 bases not matched to a gene. TCRbeta CDR3 regions were amplified from genomic DNA using the immunoSEQ Assay, a bias-controlled multiplex PCR. Per the source publication's procedure: Within the assay, amplification of reference gene primers was used to estimate how many nucleated cells each sample contained. To quantify the absolute abundance of each unique TCRbeta CDR3 rearrangement, sequence reads were collapsed and filtered. For each sample, productive Simpson clonality was calculated as the square root of Simpson's diversity index across productive rearrangements. Imported from immuneACCESS, the table was reduced by TCRdb to in-frame sequences with V and J called. These copies leave out some clones; in studies compared against another copy, an unresolved V gene accounts for under half, and the cause of the remainder is not known. That table supplies the V and J calls and clone size; D and trimming were determined from the DNA. The sample table lists fewer than 60,000 clones, 81% of them with a count of one. The leading ten clones occupy around a quarter of the sample.

The sequenced sample was peripheral blood. This TCR derives from a woman at least 80 years old with COVID-19, enrolled during active disease. The rearranged segments are TRBV6-2 or TRBV6-3 and TRBJ2-7; 11 of the junction bases match TRBD1. This receptor carries the CDR3 CASSYVGQGAEQYF. The DNA is TGTGCCAGCAGTTACGTCGGACAGGGGGCGGAGCAGTACTTC.